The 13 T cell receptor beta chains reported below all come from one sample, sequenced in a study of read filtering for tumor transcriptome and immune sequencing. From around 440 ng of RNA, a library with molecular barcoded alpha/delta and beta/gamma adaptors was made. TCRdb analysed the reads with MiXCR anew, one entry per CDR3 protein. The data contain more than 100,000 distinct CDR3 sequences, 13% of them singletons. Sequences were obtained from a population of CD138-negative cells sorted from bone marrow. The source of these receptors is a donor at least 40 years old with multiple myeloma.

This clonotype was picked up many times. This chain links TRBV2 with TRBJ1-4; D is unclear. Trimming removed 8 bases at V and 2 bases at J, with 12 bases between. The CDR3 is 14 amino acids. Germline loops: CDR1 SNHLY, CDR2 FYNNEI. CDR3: CASLGQLTNEKLFF. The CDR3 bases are TGTGCCAGCCTTGGGCAGTTGACTAATGAAAAACTGTTTTTT. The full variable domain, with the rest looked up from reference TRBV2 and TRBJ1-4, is EPEVTQTPSHQVTQMGQEVILRCVPISNHLYFYWYRQILGQKVEFLVSFYNNEISEKSEIFDDQFSVERPDGSNFTLKIRSTKLEDSAMYFCASLGQLTNEKLFFGSGTQLSVL.

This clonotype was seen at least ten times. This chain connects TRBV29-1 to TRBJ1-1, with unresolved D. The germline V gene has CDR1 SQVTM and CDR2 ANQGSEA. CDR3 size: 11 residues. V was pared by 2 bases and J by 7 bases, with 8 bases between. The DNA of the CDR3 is TGCAGCGTTGAATCCGGGGTTGAAGCTTTCTTT. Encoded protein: CSVESGVEAFF.

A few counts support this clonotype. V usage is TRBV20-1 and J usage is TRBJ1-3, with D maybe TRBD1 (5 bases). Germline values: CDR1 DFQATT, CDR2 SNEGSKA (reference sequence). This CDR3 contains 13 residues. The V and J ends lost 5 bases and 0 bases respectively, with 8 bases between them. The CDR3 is CSALTVSGNTIYF. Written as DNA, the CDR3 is TGCAGTGCTTTGACAGTCTCTGGAAACACCATATATTTT.

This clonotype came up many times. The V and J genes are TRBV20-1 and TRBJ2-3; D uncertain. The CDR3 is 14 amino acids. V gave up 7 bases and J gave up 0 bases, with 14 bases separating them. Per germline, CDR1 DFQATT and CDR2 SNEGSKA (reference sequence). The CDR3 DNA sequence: TGCAGTGTCCCCCACCACCAAAGCACAGATACGCAGTATTTT. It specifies CSVPHHQSTDTQYF.

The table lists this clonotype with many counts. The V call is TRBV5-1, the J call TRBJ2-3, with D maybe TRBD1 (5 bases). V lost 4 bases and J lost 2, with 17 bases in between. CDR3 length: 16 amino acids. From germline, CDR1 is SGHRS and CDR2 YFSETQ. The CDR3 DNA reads TGCGCCAGCAGCCCCGACCAGGACACTTACACAGATACGCAGTATTTT. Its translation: CASSPDQDTYTDTQYF.

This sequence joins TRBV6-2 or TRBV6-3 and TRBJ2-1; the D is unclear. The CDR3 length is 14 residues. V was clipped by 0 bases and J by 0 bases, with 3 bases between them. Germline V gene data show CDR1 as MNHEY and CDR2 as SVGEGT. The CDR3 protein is CASSYSGSYNEQFF. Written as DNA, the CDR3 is TGTGCCAGCAGTTACTCGGGCTCCTACAATGAGCAGTTCTTC.

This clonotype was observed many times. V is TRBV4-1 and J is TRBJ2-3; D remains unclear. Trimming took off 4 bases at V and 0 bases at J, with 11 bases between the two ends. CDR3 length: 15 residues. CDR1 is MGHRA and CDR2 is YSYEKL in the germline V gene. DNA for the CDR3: TGCGCCAGCAGCCGGTCACTCTCGAGCACAGATACGCAGTATTTT. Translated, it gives CASSRSLSSTDTQYF.

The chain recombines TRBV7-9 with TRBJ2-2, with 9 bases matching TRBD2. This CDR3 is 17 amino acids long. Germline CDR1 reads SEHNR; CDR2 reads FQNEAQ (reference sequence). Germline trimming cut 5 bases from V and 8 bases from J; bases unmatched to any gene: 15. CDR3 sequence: CASSDPFLAGYRGELFF. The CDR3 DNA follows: TGTGCCAGCAGCGACCCTTTTCTAGCGGGGTACCGAGGGGAGCTGTTTTTT.

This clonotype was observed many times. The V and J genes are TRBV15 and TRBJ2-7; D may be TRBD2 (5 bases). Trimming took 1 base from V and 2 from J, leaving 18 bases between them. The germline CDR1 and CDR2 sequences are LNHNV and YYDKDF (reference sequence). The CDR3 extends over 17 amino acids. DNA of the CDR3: TGTGCCACCAGCAGAGGAGGAGGCGTGGCAGCCGCCTACGAGCAGTACTTC. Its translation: CATSRGGGVAAAYEQYF.

This CDR3 reads CASTQYNEQFF. The CDR3 DNA follows: TGTGCCAGTACACAGTACAATGAGCAGTTCTTC. The V call is TRBV19, the J call TRBJ2-1, with D unresolved. This CDR3 comprises 11 residues. Looked up from germline, CDR1 is LNHDA and CDR2 is SQIVND (reference sequence). V lost 7 bases and J lost 4, with 5 bases in between.

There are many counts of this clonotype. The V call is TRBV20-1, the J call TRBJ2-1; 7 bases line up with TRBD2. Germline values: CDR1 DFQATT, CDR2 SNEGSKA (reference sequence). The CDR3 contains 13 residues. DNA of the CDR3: TGCAGGGCTCTAGCGGAGGGGTCCAATGAGCAGTTCTTC. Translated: CRALAEGSNEQFF.

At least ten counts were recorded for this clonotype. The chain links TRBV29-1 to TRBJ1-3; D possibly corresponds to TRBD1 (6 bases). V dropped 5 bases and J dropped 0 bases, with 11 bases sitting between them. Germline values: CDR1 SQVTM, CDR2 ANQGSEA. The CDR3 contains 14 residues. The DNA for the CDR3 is TGCAGCGTTTGGGACAACTACTCTGGAAACACCATATATTTT. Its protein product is CSVWDNYSGNTIYF. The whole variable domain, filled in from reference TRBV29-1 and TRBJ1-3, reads SAVISQKPSRDICQRGTSLTIQCQVDSQVTMMFWYRQQPGQSLTLIATANQGSEATYESGFVIDKFPISRPNLTFSTLTVSNMSPEDSSIYLCSVWDNYSGNTIYFGEGSWLTVV.

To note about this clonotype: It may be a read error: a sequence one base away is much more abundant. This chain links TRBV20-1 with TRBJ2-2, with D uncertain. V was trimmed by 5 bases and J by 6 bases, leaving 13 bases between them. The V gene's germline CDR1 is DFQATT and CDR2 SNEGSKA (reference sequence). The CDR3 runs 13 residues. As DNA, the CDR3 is TGCAGTGCTCGCATGACGCCACCCGGGGAGCTGTTTTTT. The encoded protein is CSARMTPPGELFF.